Here is one TCR beta chain with its context. The entry originates in a study of OX40 agonist ivuxolimab in advanced cancers. Whole-study context: Patients with prior anti-PD-1, anti-PD-L1 or anti-CTLA-4 therapy were eligible; less than 50% had some.

TCRdb's table, derived via immunoSEQ multiplex PCR, lists solely in-frame clones and lacks some. This table has some 98,000 clones, just under 95% appearing once. V lost 0 bases, J lost 4 bases, and 7 bases lay in between. The CDR3 totals 13 residues. Looked up from germline, CDR1 is GTSNPN and CDR2 is SVGIG (reference sequence). This chain joins TRBV30 and TRBJ1-3, with no clear D. The TCR originated in an adult with an advanced solid tumor such as melanoma, head and neck, liver or kidney cancer. The specimen comprised CD4+ or CD8+ T cells sorted from blood, sampled in a trial of the OX40 agonist ivuxolimab. The CDR3 loop is CAWSVQVGNTIYF. CDR3 DNA: TGTGCCTGGAGTGTACAAGTGGGAAACACCATATATTTT.